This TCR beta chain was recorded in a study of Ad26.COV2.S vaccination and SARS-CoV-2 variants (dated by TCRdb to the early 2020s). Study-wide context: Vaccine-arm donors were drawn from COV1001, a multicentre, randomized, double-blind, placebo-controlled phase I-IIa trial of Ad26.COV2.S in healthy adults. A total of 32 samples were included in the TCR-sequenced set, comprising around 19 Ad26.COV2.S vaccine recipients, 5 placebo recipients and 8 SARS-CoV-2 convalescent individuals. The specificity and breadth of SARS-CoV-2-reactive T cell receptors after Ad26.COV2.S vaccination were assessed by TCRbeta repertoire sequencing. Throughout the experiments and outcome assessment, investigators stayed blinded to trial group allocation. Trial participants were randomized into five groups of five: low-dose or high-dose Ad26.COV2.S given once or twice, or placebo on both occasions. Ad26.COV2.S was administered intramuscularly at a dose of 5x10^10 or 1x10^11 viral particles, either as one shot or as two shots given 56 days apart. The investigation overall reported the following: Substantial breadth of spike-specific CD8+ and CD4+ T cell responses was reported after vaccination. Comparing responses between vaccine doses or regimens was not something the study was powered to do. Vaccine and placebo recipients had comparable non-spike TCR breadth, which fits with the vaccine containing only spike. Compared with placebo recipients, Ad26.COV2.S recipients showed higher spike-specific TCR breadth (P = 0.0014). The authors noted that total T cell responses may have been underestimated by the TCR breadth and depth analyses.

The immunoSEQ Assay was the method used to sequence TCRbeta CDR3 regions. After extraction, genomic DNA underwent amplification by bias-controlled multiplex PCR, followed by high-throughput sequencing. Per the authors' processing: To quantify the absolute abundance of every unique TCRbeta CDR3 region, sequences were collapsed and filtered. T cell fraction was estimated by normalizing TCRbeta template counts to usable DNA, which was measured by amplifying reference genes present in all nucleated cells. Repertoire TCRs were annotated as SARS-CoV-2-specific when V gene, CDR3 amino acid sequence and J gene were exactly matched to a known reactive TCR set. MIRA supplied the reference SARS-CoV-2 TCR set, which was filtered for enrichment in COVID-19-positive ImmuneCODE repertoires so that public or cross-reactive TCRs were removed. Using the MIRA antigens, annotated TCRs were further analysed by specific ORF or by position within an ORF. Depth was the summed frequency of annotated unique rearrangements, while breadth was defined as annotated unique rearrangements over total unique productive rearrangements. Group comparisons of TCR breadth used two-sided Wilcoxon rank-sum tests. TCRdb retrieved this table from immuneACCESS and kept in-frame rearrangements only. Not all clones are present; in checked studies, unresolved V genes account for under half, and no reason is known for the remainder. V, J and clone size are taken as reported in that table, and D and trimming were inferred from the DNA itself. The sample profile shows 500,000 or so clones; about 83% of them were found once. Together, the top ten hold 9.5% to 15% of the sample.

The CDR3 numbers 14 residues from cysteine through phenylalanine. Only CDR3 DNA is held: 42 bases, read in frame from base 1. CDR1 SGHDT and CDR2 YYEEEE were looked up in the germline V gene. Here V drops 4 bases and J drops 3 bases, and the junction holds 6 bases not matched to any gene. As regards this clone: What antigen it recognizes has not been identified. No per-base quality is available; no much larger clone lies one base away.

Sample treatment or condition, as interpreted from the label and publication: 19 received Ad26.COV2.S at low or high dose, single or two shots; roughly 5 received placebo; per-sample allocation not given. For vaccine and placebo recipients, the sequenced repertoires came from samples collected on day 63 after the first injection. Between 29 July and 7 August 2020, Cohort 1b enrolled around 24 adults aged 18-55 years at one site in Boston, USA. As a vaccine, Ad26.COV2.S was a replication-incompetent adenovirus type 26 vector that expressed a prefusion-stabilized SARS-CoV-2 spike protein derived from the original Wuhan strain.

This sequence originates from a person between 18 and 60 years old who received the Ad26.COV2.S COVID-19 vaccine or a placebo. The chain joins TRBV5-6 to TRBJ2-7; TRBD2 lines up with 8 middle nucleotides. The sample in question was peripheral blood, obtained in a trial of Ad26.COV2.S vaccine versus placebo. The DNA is TGTGCCAGCAGCCCACCGGGACTAGACTACGAGCAGTACTTC. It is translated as CASSPPGLDYEQYF.